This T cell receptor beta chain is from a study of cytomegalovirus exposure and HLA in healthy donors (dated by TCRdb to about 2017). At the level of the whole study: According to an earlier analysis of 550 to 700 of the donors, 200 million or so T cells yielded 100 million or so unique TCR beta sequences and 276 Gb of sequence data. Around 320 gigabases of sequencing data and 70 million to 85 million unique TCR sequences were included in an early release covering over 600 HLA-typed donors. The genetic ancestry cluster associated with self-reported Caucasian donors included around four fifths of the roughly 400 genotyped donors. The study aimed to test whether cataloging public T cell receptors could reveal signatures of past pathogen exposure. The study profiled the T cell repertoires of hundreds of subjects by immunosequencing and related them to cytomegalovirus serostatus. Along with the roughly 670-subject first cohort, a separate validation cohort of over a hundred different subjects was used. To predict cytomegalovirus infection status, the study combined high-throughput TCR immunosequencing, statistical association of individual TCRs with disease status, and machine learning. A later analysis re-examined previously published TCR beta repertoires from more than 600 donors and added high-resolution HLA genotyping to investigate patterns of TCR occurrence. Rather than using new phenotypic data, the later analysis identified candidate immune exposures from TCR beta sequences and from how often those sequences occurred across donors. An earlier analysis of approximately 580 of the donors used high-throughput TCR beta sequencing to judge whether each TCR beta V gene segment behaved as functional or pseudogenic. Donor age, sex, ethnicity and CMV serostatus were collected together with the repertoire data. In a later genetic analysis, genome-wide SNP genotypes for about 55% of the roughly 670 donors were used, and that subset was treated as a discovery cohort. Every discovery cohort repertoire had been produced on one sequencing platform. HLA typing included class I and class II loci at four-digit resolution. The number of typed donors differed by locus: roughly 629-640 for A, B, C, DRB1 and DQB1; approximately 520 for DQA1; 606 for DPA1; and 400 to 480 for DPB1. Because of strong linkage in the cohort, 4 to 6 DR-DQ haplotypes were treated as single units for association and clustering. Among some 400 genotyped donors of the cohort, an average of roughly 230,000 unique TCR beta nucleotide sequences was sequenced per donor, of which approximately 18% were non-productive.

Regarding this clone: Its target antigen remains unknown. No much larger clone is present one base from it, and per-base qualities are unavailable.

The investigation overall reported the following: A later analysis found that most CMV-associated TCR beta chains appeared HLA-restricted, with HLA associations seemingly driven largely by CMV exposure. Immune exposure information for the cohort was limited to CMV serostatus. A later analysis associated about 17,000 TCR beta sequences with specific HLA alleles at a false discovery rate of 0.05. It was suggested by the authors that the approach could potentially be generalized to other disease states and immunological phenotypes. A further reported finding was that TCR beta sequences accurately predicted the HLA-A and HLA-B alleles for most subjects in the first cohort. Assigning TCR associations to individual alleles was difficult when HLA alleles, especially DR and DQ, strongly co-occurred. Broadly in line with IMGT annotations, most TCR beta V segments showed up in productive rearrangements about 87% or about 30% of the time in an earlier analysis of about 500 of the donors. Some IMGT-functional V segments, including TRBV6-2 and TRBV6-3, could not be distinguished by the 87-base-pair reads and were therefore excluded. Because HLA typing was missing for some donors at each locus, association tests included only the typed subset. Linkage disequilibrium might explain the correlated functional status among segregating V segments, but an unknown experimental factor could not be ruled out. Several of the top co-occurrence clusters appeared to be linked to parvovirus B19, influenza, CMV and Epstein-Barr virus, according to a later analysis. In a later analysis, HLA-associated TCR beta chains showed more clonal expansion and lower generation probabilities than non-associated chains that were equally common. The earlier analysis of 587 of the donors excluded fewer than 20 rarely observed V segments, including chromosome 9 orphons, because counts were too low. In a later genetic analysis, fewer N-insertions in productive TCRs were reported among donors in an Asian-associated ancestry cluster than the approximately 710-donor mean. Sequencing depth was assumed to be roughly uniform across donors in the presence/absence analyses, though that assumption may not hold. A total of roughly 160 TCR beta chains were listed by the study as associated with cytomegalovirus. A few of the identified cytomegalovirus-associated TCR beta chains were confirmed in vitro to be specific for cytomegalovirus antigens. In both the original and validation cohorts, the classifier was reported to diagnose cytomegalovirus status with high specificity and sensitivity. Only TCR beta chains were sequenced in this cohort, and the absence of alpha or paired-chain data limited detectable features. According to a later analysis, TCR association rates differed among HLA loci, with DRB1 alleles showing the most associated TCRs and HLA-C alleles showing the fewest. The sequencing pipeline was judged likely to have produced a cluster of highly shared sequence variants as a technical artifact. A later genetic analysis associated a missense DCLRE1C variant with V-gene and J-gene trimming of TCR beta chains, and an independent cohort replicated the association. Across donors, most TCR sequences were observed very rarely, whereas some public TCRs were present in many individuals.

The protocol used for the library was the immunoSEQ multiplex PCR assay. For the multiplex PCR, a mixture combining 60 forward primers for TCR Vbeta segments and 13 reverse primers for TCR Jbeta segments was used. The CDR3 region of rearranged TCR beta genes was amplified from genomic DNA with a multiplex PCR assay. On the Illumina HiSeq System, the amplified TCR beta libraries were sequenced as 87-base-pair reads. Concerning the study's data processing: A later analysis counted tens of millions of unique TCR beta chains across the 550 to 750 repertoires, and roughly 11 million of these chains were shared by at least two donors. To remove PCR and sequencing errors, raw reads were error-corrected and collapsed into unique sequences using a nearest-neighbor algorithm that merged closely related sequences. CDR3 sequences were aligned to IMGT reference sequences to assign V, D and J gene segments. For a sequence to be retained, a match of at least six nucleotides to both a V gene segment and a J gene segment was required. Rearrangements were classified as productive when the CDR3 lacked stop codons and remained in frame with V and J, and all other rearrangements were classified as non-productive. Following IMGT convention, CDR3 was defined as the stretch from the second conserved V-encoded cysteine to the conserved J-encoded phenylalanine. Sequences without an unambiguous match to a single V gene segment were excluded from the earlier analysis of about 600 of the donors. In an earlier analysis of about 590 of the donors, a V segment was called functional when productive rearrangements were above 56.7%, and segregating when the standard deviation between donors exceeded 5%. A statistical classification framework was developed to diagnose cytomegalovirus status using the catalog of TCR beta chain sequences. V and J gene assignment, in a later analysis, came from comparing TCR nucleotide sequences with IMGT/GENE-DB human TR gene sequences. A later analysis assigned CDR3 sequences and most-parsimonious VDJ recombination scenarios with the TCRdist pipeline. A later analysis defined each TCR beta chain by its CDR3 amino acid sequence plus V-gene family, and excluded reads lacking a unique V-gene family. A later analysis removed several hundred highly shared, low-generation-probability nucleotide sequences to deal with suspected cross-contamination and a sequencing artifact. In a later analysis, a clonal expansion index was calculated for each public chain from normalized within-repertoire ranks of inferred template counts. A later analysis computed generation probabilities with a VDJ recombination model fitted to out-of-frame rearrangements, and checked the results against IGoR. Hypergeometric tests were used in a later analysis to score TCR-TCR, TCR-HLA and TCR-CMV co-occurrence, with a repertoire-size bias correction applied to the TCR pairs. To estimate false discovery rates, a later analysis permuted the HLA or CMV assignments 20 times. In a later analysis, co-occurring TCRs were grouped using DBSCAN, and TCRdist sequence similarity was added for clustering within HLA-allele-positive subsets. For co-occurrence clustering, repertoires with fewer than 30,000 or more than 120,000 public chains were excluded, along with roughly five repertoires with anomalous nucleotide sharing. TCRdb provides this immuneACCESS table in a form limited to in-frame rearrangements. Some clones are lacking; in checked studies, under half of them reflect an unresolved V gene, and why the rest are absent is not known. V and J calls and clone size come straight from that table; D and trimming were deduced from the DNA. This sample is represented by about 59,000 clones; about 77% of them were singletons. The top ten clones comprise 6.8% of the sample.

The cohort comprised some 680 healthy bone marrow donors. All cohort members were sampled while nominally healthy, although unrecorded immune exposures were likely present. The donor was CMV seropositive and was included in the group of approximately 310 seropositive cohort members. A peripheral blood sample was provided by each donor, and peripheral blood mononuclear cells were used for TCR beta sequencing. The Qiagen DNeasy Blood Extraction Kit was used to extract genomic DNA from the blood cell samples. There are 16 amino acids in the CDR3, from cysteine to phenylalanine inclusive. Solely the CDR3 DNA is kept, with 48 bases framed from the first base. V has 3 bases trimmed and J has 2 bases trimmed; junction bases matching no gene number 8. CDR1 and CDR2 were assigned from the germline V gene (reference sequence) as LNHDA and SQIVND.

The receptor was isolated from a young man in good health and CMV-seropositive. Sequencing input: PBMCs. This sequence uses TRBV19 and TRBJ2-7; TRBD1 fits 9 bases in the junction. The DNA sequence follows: TGTGCCAGTAGTATCCGGGGACAGGGTTCCACCTACGAGCAGTACTTC. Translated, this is CASSIRGQGSTYEQYF.